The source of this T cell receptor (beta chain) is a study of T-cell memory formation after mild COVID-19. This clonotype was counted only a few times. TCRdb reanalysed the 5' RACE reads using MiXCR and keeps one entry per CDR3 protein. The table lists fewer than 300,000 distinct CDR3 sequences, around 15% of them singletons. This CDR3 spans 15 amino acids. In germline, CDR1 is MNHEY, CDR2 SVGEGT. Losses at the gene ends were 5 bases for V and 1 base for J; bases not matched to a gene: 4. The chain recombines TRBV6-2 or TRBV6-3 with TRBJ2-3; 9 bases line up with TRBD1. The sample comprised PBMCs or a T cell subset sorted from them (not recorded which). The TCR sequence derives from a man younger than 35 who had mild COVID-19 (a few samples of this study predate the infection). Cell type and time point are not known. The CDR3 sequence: CASSQRTGGTDTQYF. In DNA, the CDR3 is TGTGCCAGCAGTCAGAGGACAGGGGGCACAGATACGCAGTATTTT.